This TCR beta chain was profiled in a study of blood T cell repertoires in COVID-19. Sequenced by immunoSEQ multiplex PCR; TCRdb stores in-frame clones only, minus some. The sample lists about 180,000 clones; roughly nine tenths were seen once. This receptor was identified in a man aged 18 to 29 who had recovered from COVID-19. The source material was peripheral blood.

The CDR3 bases are TGTGCCAGCAGCCGCTACCCGTCGAACACCGGGGAGCTGTTTTTT. As protein: CASSRYPSNTGELFF. The chain has TRBV7-6 and TRBJ2-2; unclear D gene. Germline V gene sequence: CDR1 SGHVS, CDR2 FNYEAQ. Deletions cut 5 bases from V and 0 bases from J, with 10 bases between. This CDR3 has 15 residues. The variable domain in full, with the rest retrieved from reference TRBV7-6 and TRBJ2-2, is GAGVSQSPRYKVTKRGQDVALRCDPISGHVSLYWYRQALGQGPEFLTYFNYEAQQDKSGLPNDRFSAERPEGSISTLTIQRTEQRDSAMYRCASSRYPSNTGELFFGEGSRLTVL.